This entry lists 27 T cell receptor beta chains sequenced from one sample in a study of T cells in Graves' hyperthyroidism and ophthalmopathy. The CDR3 regions of TCR beta were amplified from RNA transcripts. TCR CDR3 underwent first-round RT-PCR with the HTBI primer set. MiXCR, applied by TCRdb to the multiplex PCR reads, yields one record per CDR3 protein. The sample includes about 530,000 distinct CDR3 sequences, about 15% of them seen just once. The sample consisted of blood. Receptors originate from a woman younger than 35 with Graves' ophthalmopathy.

This clonotype showed up just a few times. The chain couples TRBV15 to TRBJ1-2, with D hard to call. Trimming removed 2 bases from V and 4 bases from J, with 14 bases in between. CDR3 length equals 15 residues. CDR1 is LNHNV and CDR2 is YYDKDF in the germline V gene (reference sequence). The CDR3 sequence is CATSRPDEGIYGYTF. In DNA form, the CDR3 reads TGTGCCACCAGCAGACCTGACGAGGGTATCTATGGCTACACCTTC.

This clonotype was detected many times. This chain connects TRBV7-2 to TRBJ2-3; D is uncertain. The CDR3 length is 13 residues. Germline CDR1 reads SGHTA; CDR2 reads FQGNSA. V lost 2 bases to trimming and J lost 4 bases, with 7 bases between them. CDR3 nucleotides: TGTGCCAGCAGCTTACAGTTTTCAGATACGCAGTATTTT. Translated, it gives CASSLQFSDTQYF.

In its sample, this clonotype was seen many times. The chain joins TRBV6-2 or TRBV6-3 to TRBJ1-1; D call uncertain. There are 12 residues in the CDR3. The germline CDR1 and CDR2 sequences are MNHEY and SVGEGT. V dropped 6 bases and J dropped 0 bases, with 5 bases sitting between them. The CDR3 DNA reads TGTGCCAGCAGAATCCTGAACACTGAAGCTTTCTTT. It specifies CASRILNTEAFF.

A few counts support this clonotype. V is TRBV7-3 and J is TRBJ2-7; no reliable D call. Germline CDR1 and CDR2: SGHTA and FQGTGA. V dropped 6 bases and J dropped 3 bases, with 18 bases sitting between them. The CDR3 runs to 15 residues. CDR3 sequence: CASSILAASFYEQYF. CDR3 nucleotides: TGTGCCAGCAGTATTCTGGCTGCGAGTTTCTACGAGCAGTACTTC.

This clonotype was recorded at least ten times. The chain combines TRBV5-5 with TRBJ1-1; no definite D call. CDR3 length: 15 amino acids. Trimming took 0 bases from V and 5 from J, leaving 14 bases between them. CDR1 is SGHKS and CDR2 is YYEKEE in the germline V gene (reference sequence). Here the CDR3 reads CASSLGVAGSTEAFF. The CDR3 region has the DNA TGTGCCAGCAGCTTGGGGGTTGCCGGGTCTACTGAAGCTTTCTTT.

The table lists this clonotype with many counts. V usage is TRBV27 and J usage is TRBJ2-7, with 7 bases aligning to TRBD1. Germline-derived CDR1 and CDR2 are MNHEY and SMNVEV (reference sequence). Unmatched junction bases numbered 5, after V lost 0 bases and J lost 0 bases. The CDR3 covers 16 residues. CDR3 DNA: TGTGCCAGCAGTTTATCAAGACAGGGTCTCTCCTACGAGCAGTACTTC. Translation gives CASSLSRQGLSYEQYF.

This clonotype was observed once. The chain has TRBV11-2 and TRBJ1-1, with 10 bases lining up with TRBD1. With V trimmed by 3 bases and J by 5 bases, 9 bases remained unmatched. Germline V gives CDR1 SGHAT, CDR2 FQNNGV. The CDR3 runs 16 residues. The DNA of the CDR3 is TGTGCCAGCAGCTTTGGACAGGGGGACCCGAGAACTGAAGCTTTCTTT. It is translated as CASSFGQGDPRTEAFF.

This clonotype was seen ten or more times. This chain links TRBV20-1 with TRBJ1-5; 7 nucleotides match TRBD1. The germline gives CDR1 DFQATT, CDR2 SNEGSKA (reference sequence). The CDR3 extends over 13 amino acids. Losses at the gene ends were 5 bases for V and 3 bases for J; bases not matched to a gene: 4. CDR3 bases: TGCAGTGCTTCGACAGGGCCCAATCAGCCCCAGCATTTT. Its translation: CSASTGPNQPQHF.

The chain employs TRBV30 and TRBJ2-2, with D possibly TRBD2 on 6 matching bases. V was clipped by 0 bases and J by 2 bases, with 7 bases between them. Germline V gene sequence: CDR1 GTSNPN, CDR2 SVGIG (reference sequence). The CDR3 is 14 residues long. The CDR3, as DNA: TGTGCCTGGAGTGTTGGGACTAACACCGGGGAGCTGTTTTTT. Translation: CAWSVGTNTGELFF.

This chain links TRBV20-1 with TRBJ2-5; TRBD1 aligns across 11 bases. The germline V gene has CDR1 DFQATT and CDR2 SNEGSKA (reference sequence). V was clipped by 7 bases and J by 5 bases; unmatched bases: 6. This CDR3 region has 13 residues. In DNA, the CDR3 is TGCAGTGTCGGACAGGGGGCCGCGGAGACCCAGTACTTC. It codes for CSVGQGAAETQYF.

This clonotype showed up many times. The chain links TRBV28 to TRBJ1-5, with TRBD1 as a possible D gene (6 bases). The CDR3 spans 15 residues. The germline V gene encodes CDR1 MDHEN and CDR2 SYDVKM. Between the trimmed V and J ends, which lost 6 bases and 2 bases, there was a span of 14 bases. CDR3 in DNA: TGTGCCAGCAGGTTCACAGGGACGGGCAATCAGCCCCAGCATTTT. This codes for CASRFTGTGNQPQHF.

The chain uses TRBV30 and TRBJ2-1, with D hard to call. Germline assignment: CDR1 GTSNPN and CDR2 SVGIG (reference sequence). This CDR3 is 13 amino acids long. The V end was cut by 5 bases, the J end by 6 bases, with 14 bases between. DNA of the CDR3: TGTGCCTGGTGCTCGGACCTGGGCAATGAGCAGTTCTTC. Its translation: CAWCSDLGNEQFF. Using reference TRBV30 and TRBJ2-1 for the parts outside the CDR3, the full variable domain is SQTIHQWPATLVQPVGSPLSLECTVEGTSNPNLYWYRQAAGRGLQLLFYSVGIGQISSEVPQNLSASRPQDRQFILSSKKLLLSDSGFYLCAWCSDLGNEQFFGPGTRLTVL.

Ten or more counts support this clonotype. The rearrangement joins TRBV7-2 to TRBJ2-7; D is perhaps TRBD1 (5 bases). Trimming stripped 5 bases from V and 3 bases from J, with 11 bases between. Per germline, CDR1 SGHTA and CDR2 FQGNSA. The CDR3 runs 13 residues. The CDR3 reads CASSRDRFYEQYF. The CDR3 DNA is TGTGCCAGCAGCAGAGACAGATTCTACGAGCAGTACTTC.

This chain joins TRBV27 and TRBJ1-5, with D possibly being TRBD1 (6 bases). The V end lost 5 bases, the J end lost 3 bases, and 17 bases lay between the germline ends. CDR1 is MNHEY and CDR2 is SMNVEV in the germline V gene (reference sequence). The CDR3 loop spans 16 amino acids. The CDR3 nucleotides read TGTGCCAGCAGTCCGTCAGGGGCCGGATTCAATCAGCCCCAGCATTTT. The encoded protein is CASSPSGAGFNQPQHF.

Ten or more counts support this clonotype. The V gene is TRBV7-2, the J gene TRBJ1-1; a weak D match, TRBD1 (5 bases). This CDR3 region has 15 residues. Germline V gene lookup returns CDR1 SGHTA and CDR2 FQGNSA. Trimming cost V 1 base and J 1 base, with 10 bases left between them. In nucleotides, the CDR3 is TGTGCCAGCAGCTTAGAGAAGGGGCCGAACACTGAAGCTTTCTTT. Translation: CASSLEKGPNTEAFF.

This clonotype came up many times. J is TRBJ2-7 and V is TRBV27; TRBD2 might be the D (6 bases). The CDR3 consists of 16 residues. CDR1 and CDR2 (germline): MNHEY, SMNVEV (reference sequence). V lost 2 bases and J lost 2, with 16 bases in between. In nucleotides, the CDR3 is TGTGCCAGCAGTTTAAAAGGGACTTCAAAAACCTACGAGCAGTACTTC. This gives the protein CASSLKGTSKTYEQYF.

This clonotype was observed many times. This sequence joins TRBV2 and TRBJ1-4, with D unresolved. The CDR3 consists of 15 residues. Trimming took 2 bases from V and 7 from J, leaving 14 bases between them. Germline V CDR1 and CDR2: SNHLY, FYNNEI. The CDR3 coding sequence is TGTGCCAGCAGTGAACTCCGTGGACCTATTGAAAAACTGTTTTTT. Its protein product is CASSELRGPIEKLFF.

As regards this clonotype: Compared with germline, one end of the junction differs, possibly owing to a read error. This chain joins TRBV20-1 and TRBJ2-1; D not certain. This CDR3 spans 14 amino acids. CDR1 and CDR2 from the germline V gene are DFQATT and SNEGSKA (reference sequence). This CDR3 is CSAIDRHSYNGQFF. The CDR3 DNA follows: TGCAGTGCTATAGATCGTCACTCCTACAATGGGCAGTTCTTC.

This clonotype turned up a few times. The genes are TRBV9 and TRBJ1-1; the D gene is possibly TRBD1 (5 bases). Trimming pared 1 base from V and 7 bases from J, leaving 17 bases between. The CDR3 length is 15 residues. Germline CDR1 is SGDLS and CDR2 is YYNGEE. CDR3 residues: CASSVSPWGGLEAFF. The CDR3 DNA reads as TGTGCCAGCAGCGTAAGCCCCTGGGGGGGACTTGAAGCTTTCTTT.

A few counts support this clonotype. The CDR3 bases are TGCAGCGTTGAGGGGACTAGCGGAAGTTCCTACGAGCAGTACTTC. It specifies CSVEGTSGSSYEQYF. The rearrangement joins TRBV29-1 to TRBJ2-7; TRBD2 agrees at 11 bases. From germline, CDR1 is SQVTM and CDR2 ANQGSEA. This CDR3 has 15 residues. J lost 1 base, V lost 3 bases, and 5 bases had no gene match.

The chain joins TRBV27 to TRBJ2-2; D uncertain. The germline V and J ends were trimmed by 5 bases and 1 base, with 11 bases remaining between them. There are 15 residues in the CDR3. Germline CDR1 MNHEY, CDR2 SMNVEV (reference sequence). In DNA form, the CDR3 reads TGTGCCAGCAGTCCTGGACGGCAGAACACCGGGGAGCTGTTTTTT. It translates to CASSPGRQNTGELFF.

This clonotype occurred many times. The V and J genes are TRBV7-3 and TRBJ2-1, with unresolved D. The V and J ends lost 5 bases and 4 bases respectively, with 9 bases between them. This CDR3 region has 13 residues. Germline V gene sequence: CDR1 SGHTA, CDR2 FQGTGA. CDR3 in DNA: TGTGCCAGCAGCCCGACGGATTACAATGAGCAGTTCTTC. This encodes CASSPTDYNEQFF. Using reference TRBV7-3 and TRBJ2-1 for the parts outside the CDR3, the full variable domain is GAGVSQTPSNKVTEKGKYVELRCDPISGHTALYWYRQSLGQGPEFLIYFQGTGAADDSGLPNDRFFAVRPEGSVSTLKIQRTERGDSAVYLCASSPTDYNEQFFGPGTRLTVL.

The chain carries TRBV6-1 and TRBJ1-5; D is unclear. The CDR3 length is 14 residues. The V and J ends lost 6 bases and 3 bases respectively, with 12 bases between them. From germline, CDR1 is MNHNS and CDR2 SASEGT. In DNA, the CDR3 is TGTGCCAGCAGGGGAGGCTGGTACAATCAGCCCCAGCATTTT. It codes for CASRGGWYNQPQHF.

Ten or more counts support this clonotype. The J gene is TRBJ1-5, the V gene TRBV10-1; the match to TRBD1 covers 8 bases. This CDR3 spans 15 amino acids. Germline V gives CDR1 WNHNN, CDR2 SYGVQD (reference sequence). J gave up 1 base and V 10 bases, and 9 bases lay outside the gene matches. The CDR3 region has the DNA TGCGCCACAAAACCCAACAGGGGGAGCAATCAGCCCCAGCATTTT. Translating gives CATKPNRGSNQPQHF.

This clonotype has only a few counts. The chain uses TRBV7-9 and TRBJ2-3; a possible D gene is TRBD2 (5 bases). Germline assignment: CDR1 SEHNR and CDR2 FQNEAQ (reference sequence). Trimming shortened V by 5 bases and J by 6 bases, and 21 bases separated the two germline ends. The CDR3 sequence is 16 residues long. The chain's CDR3 is CASSPVVAMIMDTQYF. In DNA form, the CDR3 reads TGTGCCAGCAGCCCCGTCGTAGCGATGATCATGGATACGCAGTATTTT.

The V call is TRBV19, the J call TRBJ2-1; TRBD1 matches at 8 bases. This CDR3 contains 15 residues. V shed 2 bases and J 5 bases; nucleotides not matched to a gene: 5. The V gene's germline CDR1 is LNHDA and CDR2 SQIVND (reference sequence). Written as DNA, the CDR3 is TGTGCCAGTAGTATATCAGGGGGCGGACACAATGAGCAGTTCTTC. This sequence encodes CASSISGGGHNEQFF.

The table lists this clonotype with many counts. V is TRBV28 and J is TRBJ2-5; 12 bases match TRBD2. The germline CDR1 and CDR2 sequences are MDHEN and SYDVKM. V trimming: 3 bases; J trimming: 7 bases; junction bases outside the gene matches: 9. There are 16 residues in the CDR3. The CDR3 spells CASSFLGLAGLGTQYF. The CDR3 DNA reads as TGTGCCAGCAGTTTCCTAGGACTAGCGGGGCTAGGGACCCAGTACTTC.